Given below is one T cell receptor beta chain in context. This record comes from a study of cytomegalovirus exposure and HLA in healthy donors. Both 60 Vbeta primers and 13 Jbeta primers went into the PCR. Generated by immunoSEQ multiplex PCR, the TCRdb table keeps only in-frame clones and is missing some. The table has over 150,000 clones, over 70% seen once. J gave up 6 bases and V 2 bases, and 9 bases lay outside the gene matches. The CDR3 spans 16 residues. Germline lookup yields CDR1 MGHRA and CDR2 YSYEKL. The genes are TRBV4-1 and TRBJ2-3, with 9 positions matching TRBD2. Input material: PBMCs. This clonotype was obtained from a man aged 18 to 35 in good health and CMV-seropositive. CDR3 bases: TGCGCCAGCAGCCAAAACGCCGGGACTAGCAGGGATACGCAGTATTTT. Encoded protein: CASSQNAGTSRDTQYF.